The 5 T cell receptor beta chains given below trace back to one sample, sequenced in a study of shared clonotypes between healthy human individuals. It was CD45RO-negative cells, positively selected for CCR7, that made up naive CD8 cells, with terminally differentiated effector memory CD45RA+ cells excluded. Measured with immunoSEQ multiplex PCR; TCRdb has only the in-frame clones, and not every one. The sample records about 2.1 million clones, roughly 95% being singletons. The sample consisted of naive CD8+ T cells from PBMCs. The receptors originated from a man aged 18 to 29 in good health. Some clones in this sample may be carry-over from other donors' samples.

The chain employs TRBV5-6 and TRBJ1-2; maybe TRBD1 (6 bases). CDR1 is SGHDT, CDR2 YYEEEE, per germline. There are 13 residues in the CDR3. V lost 4 bases to trimming and J lost 4 bases, with 11 bases between them. The CDR3 region is CASSPDRSYGYTF. The CDR3 DNA follows: TGTGCCAGCAGCCCCGACAGGAGCTATGGCTACACCTTC. Based on the CDR3 plus reference TRBV5-6 and TRBJ1-2, the full variable domain is DAGVTQSPTHLIKTRGQQVTLRCSPKSGHDTVSWYQQALGQGPQFIFQYYEEEERQRGNFPDRFSGHQFPNYSSELNVNALLLGDSALYLCASSPDRSYGYTFGSGTRLTVV.

The V and J genes are TRBV6-5 and TRBJ1-1, with D uncertain. The CDR3 has 14 amino acids. Germline loops: CDR1 MNHEY, CDR2 SVGAGI. The V and J ends lost 11 bases and 2 bases respectively, with 18 bases between them. CDR3 bases: TGTGCCGTGCGGGTTCACGGAGTTAACACTGAAGCTTTCTTT. As protein: CAVRVHGVNTEAFF.

The chain recombines TRBV11-2 with TRBJ2-7, with D hard to call. Trimming removed 5 bases at V and 5 bases at J, with 7 bases between. The CDR3 is made up of 11 amino acids. Germline CDR1 reads SGHAT; CDR2 reads FQNNGV. DNA of the CDR3: TGTGCCAGCAGCCCCAGTAACGAGCAGTACTTC. This sequence encodes CASSPSNEQYF.

J is TRBJ1-3 and V is TRBV19, with D possibly being TRBD1 (5 bases). The CDR3 covers 16 residues. Germline CDR1 is LNHDA and CDR2 is SQIVND (reference sequence). V was trimmed by 3 bases and J by 0 bases, leaving 12 bases between them. DNA for the CDR3: TGTGCCAGTAGTATGCGGGGACTGGTCTCTGGAAACACCATATATTTT. Amino acids: CASSMRGLVSGNTIYF.

J is TRBJ2-7 and V is TRBV5-1, with TRBD2 as a possible D gene (6 bases). Trimming cost V 3 bases and J 0 bases, with 16 bases left between them. The CDR3 is 16 amino acids. In germline, CDR1 is SGHRS, CDR2 YFSETQ. CDR3: CASSSAVGGSSYEQYF. The CDR3 bases are TGCGCCAGCAGCTCCGCCGTTGGGGGGAGCTCCTACGAGCAGTACTTC.